Reported below is one T cell receptor beta chain. The source of the sample is a study of blood T cell repertoires in COVID-19. As for the study in general: The United States, Italy and Spain supplied acute and convalescent COVID-19 samples.

The method was immunoSEQ multiplex PCR; TCRdb's version includes in-frame clones alone and lacks a portion of them. In the table there are 63,000 or so clones, approximately 90% of which are singletons. The sequencing input was peripheral blood. This TCR derives from a man aged 70-80 years with active COVID-19.

Written as DNA, the CDR3 is TGTGCCAGCAGCTTAGGACCCCACACTCAGCCGGGCACCGGGGAGCTGTTTTTT. Amino acid sequence: CASSLGPHTQPGTGELFF. This rearrangement joins TRBV7-2 to TRBJ2-2; D gene unclear. V was shortened by 1 base and J by 4 bases, with 19 bases between the two germline ends. This CDR3 comprises 18 residues. Germline assignment: CDR1 SGHTA and CDR2 FQGNSA.